The 18 T cell receptor beta chains in this list originate from one sample, sequenced in a study of T-cell reconstitution after alpha-beta-depleted transplantation in children. Preparation of the TCRbeta library was carried out with unique molecular identifiers. TCRdb independently ran MiXCR on the PCR reads; one entry per CDR3 protein. Of hundreds of thousands of distinct CDR3 sequences detected, 15% to 20% appear once; the ten largest clones hold 0.8% to 1.1%. The sample here was PBMCs from the stem cell graft donor, taken from the stem cell graft. The receptor set was obtained from a human donor who donated a stem cell graft to a child with acute myeloid leukemia.

This clonotype was counted a few times. The chain employs TRBV6-6 and TRBJ2-7; D is ambiguous. The germline V and J ends were trimmed by 6 bases and 0 bases, with 6 bases remaining between them. The CDR3 has 12 amino acids. The V gene's germline CDR1 is MNHNY and CDR2 SVGAGI (reference sequence). In DNA form, the CDR3 reads TGTGCCAGCAGGTCCCTCTCCTACGAGCAGTACTTC. It is translated as CASRSLSYEQYF.

This clonotype was seen only a few times. The chain combines TRBV18 with TRBJ2-3; TRBD1 agrees at 7 bases. Per germline, CDR1 KGHSH and CDR2 LQKENI. CDR3 length: 14 residues. The V gene end was trimmed by 3 bases and the J gene end by 3 bases; junction bases not matched to a gene: 3. This CDR3 reads CASSPSGQTDTQYF. The DNA for the CDR3 is TGTGCCAGCTCACCCTCGGGACAGACAGATACGCAGTATTTT.

The chain has TRBV29-1 and TRBJ2-5; a possible D gene is TRBD1 (6 bases). The CDR3 runs to 13 residues. Germline V gene data show CDR1 as SQVTM and CDR2 as ANQGSEA. V was cut by 4 bases and J by 5 bases, with 14 bases left in between. CDR3 loop: CSVAPGDRETQYF. The CDR3 DNA is TGCAGCGTTGCGCCAGGGGATCGGGAGACCCAGTACTTC.

At least ten counts were recorded for this clonotype. The chain has TRBV5-6 and TRBJ2-1; D gene uncertain. CDR3 length: 14 residues. Germline V gene data show CDR1 as SGHDT and CDR2 as YYEEEE. The V end lost 0 bases, the J end lost 12 bases, and 16 bases lay between the germline ends. CDR3 nucleotides: TGTGCCAGCAGCTTGGTGGACCGTATCCAGAGGCAGTTCTTC. This encodes CASSLVDRIQRQFF.

V is TRBV5-1 and J is TRBJ2-1; either TRBD1 or TRBD2 may supply D (5 bases each). V dropped 4 bases and J dropped 9 bases, with 20 bases sitting between them. The CDR3 is 15 residues long. The germline V gene has CDR1 SGHRS and CDR2 YFSETQ. CDR3 bases: TGCGCCAGCAGCGGCGAGGGGCCGGGAACGGGTGAGCAGTTCTTC. Its translation: CASSGEGPGTGEQFF.

This clonotype occurred a few times. The rearrangement links TRBV12-5 to TRBJ2-1; 8 bases are a match to TRBD1. Germline CDR1 is LGHNT and CDR2 is FRNRAP. V lost 3 bases, J lost 6 bases, and 4 bases stayed unmatched. The CDR3 runs to 14 residues. This chain's CDR3 is CASGFGDRLNEQFF. Here the CDR3 DNA reads TGTGCTAGTGGTTTCGGGGACAGGCTCAATGAGCAGTTCTTC.

This clonotype was detected only a few times. V usage is TRBV30 and J usage is TRBJ1-2, with a weak D call TRBD1 (6 bases). From germline, CDR1 is GTSNPN and CDR2 SVGIG (reference sequence). Trimming took off 2 bases at V and 6 bases at J, with 16 bases between the two ends. This CDR3 is 14 amino acids long. As DNA, the CDR3 is TGTGCCTGGAGTCCAGGGGACGTTTGGGATGGCTACACCTTC. As protein: CAWSPGDVWDGYTF.

This clonotype was seen a handful of times. The chain uses TRBV5-1 and TRBJ2-1; possibly TRBD1 for D (5 bases). The CDR3 loop spans 16 amino acids. Looked up from germline, CDR1 is SGHRS and CDR2 is YFSETQ. With 2 bases removed from V and 1 base from J, the gap between germline ends came to 13 bases. In nucleotides, the CDR3 is TGCGCCAGCAGCTTAACGACAGTGAATTCCTACAATGAGCAGTTCTTC. This gives the protein CASSLTTVNSYNEQFF.

The V gene is TRBV25-1, the J gene TRBJ1-2, with 12 bases matching TRBD1. The V gene's germline CDR1 is MGHDK and CDR2 SYGVNS. The CDR3 runs 14 residues. The V segment lost 6 bases and the J segment 5 bases; nucleotides outside the gene matches: 4. CDR3 nucleotides: TGTGCCAGCAGGGGACAGGGGGCAGTATATGGCTACACCTTC. Its protein is CASRGQGAVYGYTF.

There are many counts of this clonotype. V gene TRBV5-6 combines with J gene TRBJ2-1; D uncertain. Germline V CDR1 and CDR2: SGHDT, YYEEEE. This CDR3 is built from 14 residues. Trimming left V 0 bases short and J 7 bases short, with 11 bases between. Here the CDR3 DNA reads TGTGCCAGCAGCTTGGGGGAAGGCCCGAATGAGCAGTTCTTC. Translated: CASSLGEGPNEQFF.

This clonotype was found many times. This sequence joins TRBV20-1 and TRBJ2-5; 8 positions agree with TRBD1. V gave up 2 bases and J gave up 5 bases; unmatched junction bases: 7. Germline lookup yields CDR1 DFQATT and CDR2 SNEGSKA (reference sequence). The CDR3 is 14 residues long. The CDR3, as DNA: TGCAGTGCTAGATTCAGGGGGCGCGGGGAGACCCAGTACTTC. This codes for CSARFRGRGETQYF.

This clonotype was observed at least ten times. This chain joins TRBV12-3 or TRBV12-4 and TRBJ2-6; D uncertain. CDR3 length equals 17 residues. The V end was cut by 3 bases, the J end by 0 bases, with 12 bases between. CDR3 sequence: CASSFEASSSGANVLTF. For the CDR3, the DNA is TGTGCCAGCAGTTTCGAAGCCTCAAGCTCTGGGGCCAACGTCCTGACTTTC.

This clonotype has ten or more counts. The genes are TRBV18 and TRBJ2-5, with no clear D. V was cut by 8 bases and J by 0 bases, with 7 bases left in between. The CDR3 loop spans 12 amino acids. Germline CDR1 KGHSH, CDR2 LQKENI. The DNA of the CDR3 is TGTGCCAGCAGCCCGTACCAAGAGACCCAGTACTTC. It is translated as CASSPYQETQYF.

This sequence joins TRBV7-6 and TRBJ1-2; TRBD1 is a possible D gene (5 bases). The germline gives CDR1 SGHVS, CDR2 FNYEAQ. V was trimmed by 1 base and J by 2 bases, leaving 11 bases between them. This CDR3 region has 15 residues. The CDR3 protein is CASSLVTDPNYGYTF. The DNA for the CDR3 is TGTGCCAGCAGCTTAGTGACAGACCCAAACTATGGCTACACCTTC.

This clonotype was recorded many times. The chain carries TRBV9 and TRBJ1-6, with D perhaps TRBD1 (5 bases). Germline loops: CDR1 SGDLS, CDR2 YYNGEE. The CDR3 extends over 15 amino acids. The ends were cut back, 0 bases at V and 8 bases at J, with 12 bases in the middle. The CDR3 region is CASSVDLQDHSPLHF. Written as DNA, the CDR3 is TGTGCCAGCAGCGTAGATTTACAGGATCATTCACCCCTCCACTTT. The full variable domain, rest sourced from reference TRBV9 and TRBJ1-6, is DSGVTQTPKHLITATGQRVTLRCSPRSGDLSVYWYQQSLDQGLQFLIQYYNGEERAKGNILERFSAQQFPDLHSELNLSSLELGDSALYFCASSVDLQDHSPLHFGNGTRLTVT.

This clonotype was seen at least ten times. The chain is built from TRBV20-1 and TRBJ1-5; 7 bases fit TRBD1. The CDR3 contains 16 residues. V was clipped by 5 bases and J by 6 bases; unmatched bases: 16. CDR1 DFQATT and CDR2 SNEGSKA come from the germline V gene (reference sequence). The CDR3 DNA follows: TGCAGTGCTCTCACCTCCGGGACAGACTTCAGTCAGCCCCAGCATTTT. Its protein product is CSALTSGTDFSQPQHF.

This clonotype was observed a handful of times. The chain joins TRBV6-2 or TRBV6-3 to TRBJ2-1; 7 positions agree with TRBD2. V lost 8 bases, J lost 3 bases, and 4 bases stayed unmatched. CDR3 length equals 13 residues. Germline lookup yields CDR1 MNHEY and CDR2 SVGEGT. The CDR3 region has the DNA TGTGCCAGCGGGGAGGGCCTCTACAATGAGCAGTTCTTC. This sequence encodes CASGEGLYNEQFF.

The chain uses TRBV10-3 and TRBJ2-1, with 7 bases that match TRBD1. The junction had 5 bases not matched to a gene; V was cut back by 4 bases and J by 5 bases. Germline-derived CDR1 and CDR2 are ENHRY and SYGVKD. The CDR3 sequence is 14 residues long. DNA of the CDR3: TGTGCCATCAGTGCGTGGCAGGGGGACAATGAGCAGTTCTTC. It specifies CAISAWQGDNEQFF.